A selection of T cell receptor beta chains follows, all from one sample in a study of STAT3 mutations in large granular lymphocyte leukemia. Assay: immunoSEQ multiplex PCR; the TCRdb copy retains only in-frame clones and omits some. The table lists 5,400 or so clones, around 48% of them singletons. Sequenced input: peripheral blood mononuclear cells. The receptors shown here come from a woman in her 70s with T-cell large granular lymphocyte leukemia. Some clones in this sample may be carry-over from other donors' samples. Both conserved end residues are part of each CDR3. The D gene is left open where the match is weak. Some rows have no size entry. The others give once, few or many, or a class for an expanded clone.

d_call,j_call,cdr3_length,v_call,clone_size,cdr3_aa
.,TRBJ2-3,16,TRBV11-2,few,CASSLGGAASTDTQYF
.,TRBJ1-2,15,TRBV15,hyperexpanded,CATSRDKGTDYGYTF
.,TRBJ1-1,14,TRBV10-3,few,CAISESGSGTEAFF
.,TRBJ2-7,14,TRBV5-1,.,CASSESGSSYEQYF
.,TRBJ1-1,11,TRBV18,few,CASSPQRGAFF
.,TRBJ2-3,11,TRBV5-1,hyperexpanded,CASSQADTQYF
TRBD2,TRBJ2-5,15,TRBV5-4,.,CASSLGLAGQETQYF
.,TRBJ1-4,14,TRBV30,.,CAWAPGSWLGKLFF
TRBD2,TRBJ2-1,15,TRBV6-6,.,CASSSGLAGYNEQFF
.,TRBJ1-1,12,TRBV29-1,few,CSVGDAVTEAFF
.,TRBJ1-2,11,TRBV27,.,CASGQGYGYTF
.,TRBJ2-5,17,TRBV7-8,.,CASSLIPLGGKGETQYF
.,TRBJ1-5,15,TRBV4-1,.,CASSRSGDNDQPQHF
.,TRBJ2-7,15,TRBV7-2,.,CASSLAAPWTYEQYF
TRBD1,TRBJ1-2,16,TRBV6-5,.,CASSYSRTGGSYGYTF
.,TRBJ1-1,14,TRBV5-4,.,CASSLGQANTEAFF
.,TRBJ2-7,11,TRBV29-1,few,CSVDRGGEQYF
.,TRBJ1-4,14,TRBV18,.,CASSPLQSDEKLFF
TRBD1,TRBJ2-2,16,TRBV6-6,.,CASSYSTGGGTGELFF
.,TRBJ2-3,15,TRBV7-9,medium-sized,CATDLTGTATDTQYF
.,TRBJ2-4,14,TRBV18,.,CASSPDRGMNIQYF
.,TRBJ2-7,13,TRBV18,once,CASSPRSIDEQYF
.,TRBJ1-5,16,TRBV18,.,CASSLWSEDSNQPQHF
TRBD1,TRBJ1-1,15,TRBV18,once,CASSPWTGGVGEAFF
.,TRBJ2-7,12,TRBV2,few,CASGVSSYEQYF
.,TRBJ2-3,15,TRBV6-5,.,CASTNGQGGLRRVYF
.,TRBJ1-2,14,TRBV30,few,CAWSVPGAQLGYTF
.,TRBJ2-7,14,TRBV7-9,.,CASSLDSFSYEQYF
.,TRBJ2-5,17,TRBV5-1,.,CASSLSPSVGNQETQYF
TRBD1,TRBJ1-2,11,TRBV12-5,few,CASGLSDRAMF
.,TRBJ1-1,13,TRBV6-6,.,CASSLIIHTEAFF
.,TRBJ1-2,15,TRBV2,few,CASSEEYRAFYGYTF
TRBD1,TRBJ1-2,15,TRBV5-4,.,CASSLEEGAFYGYTF
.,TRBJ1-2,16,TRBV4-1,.,CASSQEARAEVYGYTF
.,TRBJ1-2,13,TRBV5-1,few,CASSLGRNYGYTF
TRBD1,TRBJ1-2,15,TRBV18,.,CASSPPGTGNYGYTF
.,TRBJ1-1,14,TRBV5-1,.,CASSISQVNTEAFF